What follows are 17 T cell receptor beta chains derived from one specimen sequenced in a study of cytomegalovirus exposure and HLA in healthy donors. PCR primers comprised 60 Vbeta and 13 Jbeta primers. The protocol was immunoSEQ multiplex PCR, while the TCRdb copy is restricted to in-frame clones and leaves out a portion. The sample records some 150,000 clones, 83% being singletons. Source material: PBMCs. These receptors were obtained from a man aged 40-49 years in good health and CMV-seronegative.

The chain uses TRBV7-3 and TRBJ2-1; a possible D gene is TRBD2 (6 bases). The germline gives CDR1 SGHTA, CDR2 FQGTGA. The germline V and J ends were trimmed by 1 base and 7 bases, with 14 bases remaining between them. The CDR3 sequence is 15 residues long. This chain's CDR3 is CASSLRQGGWNEQFF. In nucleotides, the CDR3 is TGTGCCAGCAGCTTAAGGCAGGGAGGATGGAATGAGCAGTTCTTC.

The CDR3 nucleotides are TGTGCCACCAGCAGAGATCGGGGTCCCTACAATGAGCAGTTCTTC. Translation gives CATSRDRGPYNEQFF. J is TRBJ2-1 and V is TRBV15; D possibly corresponds to TRBD2 (5 bases). The CDR3 has 15 residues. V was pared by 0 bases and J by 2 bases, with 8 bases between. Germline V lookup: CDR1 LNHNV, CDR2 YYDKDF (reference sequence).

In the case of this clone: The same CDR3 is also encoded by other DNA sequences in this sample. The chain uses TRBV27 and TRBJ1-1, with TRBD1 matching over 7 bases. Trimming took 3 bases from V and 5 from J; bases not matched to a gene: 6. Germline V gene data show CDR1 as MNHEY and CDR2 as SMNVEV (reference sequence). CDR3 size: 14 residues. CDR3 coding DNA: TGTGCCAGCAGTTTCGGCAGGGGGAGAACTGAAGCTTTCTTT. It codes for CASSFGRGRTEAFF.

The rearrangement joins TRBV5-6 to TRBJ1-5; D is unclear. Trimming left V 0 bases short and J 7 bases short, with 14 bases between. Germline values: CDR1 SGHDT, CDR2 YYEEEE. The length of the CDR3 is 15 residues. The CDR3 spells CASSLGLGSPQPQHF. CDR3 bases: TGTGCCAGCAGCTTGGGGCTCGGGAGCCCCCAGCCCCAGCATTTT.

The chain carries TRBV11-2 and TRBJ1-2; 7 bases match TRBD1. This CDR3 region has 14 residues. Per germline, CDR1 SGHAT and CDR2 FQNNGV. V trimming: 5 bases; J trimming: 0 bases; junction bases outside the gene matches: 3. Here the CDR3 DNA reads TGTGCCAGCAGCCTCGGGACAGCTAACTATGGCTACACCTTC. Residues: CASSLGTANYGYTF.

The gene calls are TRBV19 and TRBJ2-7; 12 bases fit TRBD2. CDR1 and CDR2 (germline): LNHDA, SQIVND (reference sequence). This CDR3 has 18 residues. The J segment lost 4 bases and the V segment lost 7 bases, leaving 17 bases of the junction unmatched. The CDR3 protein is CASTHGLAGGPERYEQYF. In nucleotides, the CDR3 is TGTGCCAGTACCCATGGGCTAGCGGGAGGGCCAGAAAGGTACGAGCAGTACTTC.

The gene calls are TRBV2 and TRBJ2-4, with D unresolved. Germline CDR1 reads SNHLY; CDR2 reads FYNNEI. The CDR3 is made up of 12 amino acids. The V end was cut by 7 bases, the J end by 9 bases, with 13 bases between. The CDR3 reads CASTPRDSIQYF. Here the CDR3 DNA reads TGTGCCAGCACCCCTCGCGATAGCATTCAGTACTTC. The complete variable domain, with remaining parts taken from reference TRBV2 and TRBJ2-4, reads EPEVTQTPSHQVTQMGQEVILRCVPISNHLYFYWYRQILGQKVEFLVSFYNNEISEKSEIFDDQFSVERPDGSNFTLKIRSTKLEDSAMYFCASTPRDSIQYFGAGTRLSVL.

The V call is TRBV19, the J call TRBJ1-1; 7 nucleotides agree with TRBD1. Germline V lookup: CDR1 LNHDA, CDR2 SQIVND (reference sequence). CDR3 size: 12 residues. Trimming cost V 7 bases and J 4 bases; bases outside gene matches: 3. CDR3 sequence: CASTTGVTEAFF. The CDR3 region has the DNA TGTGCCAGTACAACAGGGGTCACTGAAGCTTTCTTT.

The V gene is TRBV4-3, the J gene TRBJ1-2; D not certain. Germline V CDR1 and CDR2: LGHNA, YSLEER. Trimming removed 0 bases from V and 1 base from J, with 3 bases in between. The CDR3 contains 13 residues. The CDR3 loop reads CASSQDYNYGYTF. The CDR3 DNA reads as TGCGCCAGCAGCCAAGACTATAACTATGGCTACACCTTC.

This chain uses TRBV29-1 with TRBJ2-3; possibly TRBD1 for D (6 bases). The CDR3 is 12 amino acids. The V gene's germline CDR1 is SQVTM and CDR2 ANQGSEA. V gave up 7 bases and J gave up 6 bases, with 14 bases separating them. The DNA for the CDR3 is TGCAGCGGATCACAGGGACGGGATACGCAGTATTTT. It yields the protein CSGSQGRDTQYF.

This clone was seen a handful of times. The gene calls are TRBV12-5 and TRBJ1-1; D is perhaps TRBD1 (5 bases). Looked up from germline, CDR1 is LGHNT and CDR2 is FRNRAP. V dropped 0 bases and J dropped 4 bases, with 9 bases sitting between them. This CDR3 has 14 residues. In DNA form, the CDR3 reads TGTGCTAGTGGTTTGGTACGGGGGTGCACTGAAGCTTTCTTT. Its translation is CASGLVRGCTEAFF.

The CDR3 coding sequence is TGCGCCAGCAGCGCAGCCCCGGGTTCTTACAATGAGCAGTTCTTC. This encodes CASSAAPGSYNEQFF. J is TRBJ2-1 and V is TRBV5-1, with no clear D. The germline V and J ends were trimmed by 4 bases and 4 bases, with 15 bases remaining between them. This CDR3 has 15 amino acids. CDR1 is SGHRS, CDR2 YFSETQ, per germline.

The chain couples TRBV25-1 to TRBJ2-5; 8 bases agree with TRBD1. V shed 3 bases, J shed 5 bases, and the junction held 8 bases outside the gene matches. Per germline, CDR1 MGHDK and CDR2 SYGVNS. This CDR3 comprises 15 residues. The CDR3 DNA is TGTGCCAGCAGTGACGGAGACAGGGGATTGGAGACCCAGTACTTC. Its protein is CASSDGDRGLETQYF.

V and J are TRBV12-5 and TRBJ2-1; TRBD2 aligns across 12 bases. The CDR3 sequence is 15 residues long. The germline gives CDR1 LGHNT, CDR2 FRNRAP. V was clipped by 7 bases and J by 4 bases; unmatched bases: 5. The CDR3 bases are TGTGCTAGTGCCCTCCTAGCGGGAGGGTACAATGAGCAGTTCTTC. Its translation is CASALLAGGYNEQFF.

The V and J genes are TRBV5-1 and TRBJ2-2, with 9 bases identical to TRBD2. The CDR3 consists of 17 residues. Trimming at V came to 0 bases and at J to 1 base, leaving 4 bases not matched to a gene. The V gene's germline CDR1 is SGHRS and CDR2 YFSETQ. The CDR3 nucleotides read TGCGCCAGCAGCTTGGTGGTAGCGGGGGTGAACACCGGGGAGCTGTTTTTT. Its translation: CASSLVVAGVNTGELFF.

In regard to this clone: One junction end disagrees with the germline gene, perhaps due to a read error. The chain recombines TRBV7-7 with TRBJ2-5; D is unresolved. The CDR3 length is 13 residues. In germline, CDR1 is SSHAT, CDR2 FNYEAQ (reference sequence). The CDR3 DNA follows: TGTGCTAGCAGCTTGTCGGTAGAAGAGACCCAGTACTTC. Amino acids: CASSLSVEETQYF.

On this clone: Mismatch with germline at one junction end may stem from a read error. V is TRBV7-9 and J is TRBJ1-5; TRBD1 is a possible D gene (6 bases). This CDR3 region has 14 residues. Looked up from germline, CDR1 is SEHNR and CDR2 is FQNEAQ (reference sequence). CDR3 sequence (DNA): TGTGTCAGCAGCTTAGAGGGGGACGCTCAGCCCCAGCATTTT. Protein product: CVSSLEGDAQPQHF.